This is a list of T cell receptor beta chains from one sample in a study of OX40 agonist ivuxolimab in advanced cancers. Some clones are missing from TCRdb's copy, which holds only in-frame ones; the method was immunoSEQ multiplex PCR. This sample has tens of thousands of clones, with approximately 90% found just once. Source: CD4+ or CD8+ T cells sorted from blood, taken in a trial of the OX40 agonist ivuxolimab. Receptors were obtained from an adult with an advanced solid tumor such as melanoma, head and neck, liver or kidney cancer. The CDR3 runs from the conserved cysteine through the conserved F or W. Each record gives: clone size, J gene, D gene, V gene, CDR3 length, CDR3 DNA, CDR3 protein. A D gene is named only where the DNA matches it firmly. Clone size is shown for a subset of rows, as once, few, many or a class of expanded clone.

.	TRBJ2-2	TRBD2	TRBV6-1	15	TGTGCCAGCAGTGAAGAAACGGGAGGATCGCGGGAGCTGTTTTTT	CASSEETGGSRELFF
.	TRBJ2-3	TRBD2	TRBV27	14	TGTGCCAGCAGAAGGACTAGTTACACAGATACGCAGTATTTT	CASRRTSYTDTQYF
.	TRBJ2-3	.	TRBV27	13	TGTGCCAGCAGTACTTCCAGCACAGATACGCAGTATTTT	CASSTSSTDTQYF
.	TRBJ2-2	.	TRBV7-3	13	TGTGCCAGCAGCTTACCGGGAACCGGGGAGCTGTTTTTT	CASSLPGTGELFF
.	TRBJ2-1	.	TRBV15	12	TGTGCCACCAGCAATCCGTCCAATGAGCAGTTCTTC	CATSNPSNEQFF
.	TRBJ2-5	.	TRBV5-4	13	TGTGCCAGCTTTGGGGCACCCCAAGAGACCCAGTACTTC	CASFGAPQETQYF
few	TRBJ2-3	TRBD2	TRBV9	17	TGTGCCAGCAGCGTTGATAGCGGGAGCTCTAGCACAGATACGCAGTATTTT	CASSVDSGSSSTDTQYF
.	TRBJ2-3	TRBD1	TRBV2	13	TGTGCCAGCAGCCGGACAGGGACAGATACGCAGTATTTT	CASSRTGTDTQYF
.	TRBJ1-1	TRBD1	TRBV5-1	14	TGCGCCAGCAGCTTGGAGACAGGGGACACTGAAGCTTTCTTT	CASSLETGDTEAFF
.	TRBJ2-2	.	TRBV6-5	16	TGTGCCAGCAGTTACTCGGGCAGTTCGAACACCGGGGAGCTGTTTTTT	CASSYSGSSNTGELFF
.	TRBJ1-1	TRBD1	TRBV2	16	TGTGCCAGCAGTGACAGACAAACAGGGGGAGAAGCTGAAGCTTTCTTT	CASSDRQTGGEAEAFF
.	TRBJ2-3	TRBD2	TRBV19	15	TGTGCCAGTAGCCGGACTAGCTACCCGCCGGATACGCAGTATTTT	CASSRTSYPPDTQYF
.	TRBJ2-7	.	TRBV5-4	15	TGTGCCAGCAGCGTCCCCGGGACGGGCTCCTACGAGCAGTACTTC	CASSVPGTGSYEQYF
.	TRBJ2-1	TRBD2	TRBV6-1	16	TGTGCCAGCAGTGACACTAGCGCGAGCTCCTACAATGAGCAGTTCTTC	CASSDTSASSYNEQFF
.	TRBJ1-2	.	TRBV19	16	TGTGCCAGTAGTATAAGTCTGTTCCGGGACCCAGATTTCTACACCTTC	CASSISLFRDPDFYTF
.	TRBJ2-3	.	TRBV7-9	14	TGTGCCAGCAGCGCATGGACAACCACAGATACGCAGTATTTT	CASSAWTTTDTQYF
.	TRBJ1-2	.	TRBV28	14	TGTGCCAGCAGCGTCGCAGTCCAGATGTATGGCTACACCTTC	CASSVAVQMYGYTF
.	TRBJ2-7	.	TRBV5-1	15	TGCGCCAGCAGCTTGAGTCTTACCCGTACCTACGAGCAGTACTTC	CASSLSLTRTYEQYF